This entry concerns a single T cell receptor (beta chain). Its antigen is as yet unknown. Donors came from a validation cohort of 90 to 150 subjects, distinct from the first 666-subject cohort. This sample was included in a study of cytomegalovirus exposure and HLA in healthy donors. Study results and limitations: According to reports, the classifier identified cytomegalovirus status with high specificity and sensitivity. The study listed under 200 cytomegalovirus-associated TCR beta chains. Most TCR sequences showed up rarely, but some public TCRs showed up in many donors.

Clones were sequenced by immunoSEQ multiplex PCR, and TCRdb holds only the in-frame ones, with some missing. This sample has 130,000 or so clones; roughly 90% occur once, and the top ten carry approximately 3.3%. CDR3 length equals 15 residues. The germline V gene encodes CDR1 LNHNV and CDR2 YYDKDF (reference sequence). V was pared by 3 bases and J by 5 bases, with 9 bases of the junction left unmatched. The clonotype originates from a young man in good health and CMV-seronegative. Specimen: PBMCs. This chain joins TRBV15 and TRBJ2-5, with 7 bases lining up with TRBD1. CDR3 sequence reads: CATSSDYTGVETQYF. The CDR3 coding sequence is TGTGCCACCAGCAGTGACTACACAGGGGTTGAGACCCAGTACTTC.